Included here is one T cell receptor beta chain sequence, with context. Its specificity is unknown. This entry comes from a study of T-cell memory formation after mild COVID-19. The study, taken as a whole, reports: Clones that shrank (day 15 to 85) were balanced CD4/CD8, whereas later expanders leaned CD4+.

The length of the CDR3 is 15 residues. V gave up 4 bases and J gave up 1 base, with 12 bases separating them. Germline V CDR1 and CDR2: LGHNA, YSLEER. TCRdb re-analysed the 5' RACE reads in MiXCR, keeping a single row per CDR3 protein. The repertoire consists of a few hundred thousand distinct CDR3 sequences, with roughly 15% occurring once and the leading ten covering roughly 23%. Sequencing input: PBMCs or a T cell subset sorted from them (not recorded which). The chain links TRBV4-3 to TRBJ2-3; TRBD1 might be the D (5 bases). This sequence originates from a man in his late teens or twenties who had mild COVID-19 (a few samples of this study predate the infection). Cell type and time point are not known. In DNA form, the CDR3 reads TGCGCCAGCAGCCGCACTTTGGGGCGCACAGATACGCAGTATTTT. As protein: CASSRTLGRTDTQYF.